A selection of T cell receptor beta chains follows, all from one sample in a study of blood T cell repertoires in COVID-19. Only in-frame clones appear in the TCRdb table, and some are missing; sequencing was by immunoSEQ multiplex PCR. This sample carries over 200,000 clones, about 80% of them seen once, and the ten largest clones take about 2%. Sample: PBMCs or T cells enriched from blood (not recorded which). The receptors come from a man in his sixties who had recovered from COVID-19. CDR3s include the opening cysteine and the closing phenylalanine or tryptophan. The order of the fields is D gene, CDR3 length, clone size, J gene, V gene, CDR3 DNA, CDR3 protein. D genes are given only for firm matches. Size is stated for part of the rows, as once, few or many counts, or as a class when the clone is expanded.

d_gene: NA
len: 13
abundance: NA
j_gene: TRBJ1-2
v_gene: TRBV6-6
CDR3nt: TGTGCCAGCAGGTTACAGGGAATTGGAGGCTACACCTTC
CDR3aa: CASRLQGIGGYTF

d_gene: TRBD1
len: 16
abundance: NA
j_gene: TRBJ1-2
v_gene: TRBV7-9
CDR3nt: TGTGCCAGCAGCTTAGGATCAGGGGGATCAAACTATGGCTACACCTTC
CDR3aa: CASSLGSGGSNYGYTF

d_gene: NA
len: 14
abundance: once
j_gene: TRBJ2-3
v_gene: TRBV5-1
CDR3nt: TGCGCCAGCAGCTTTATAGAAGACACAGATACGCAGTATTTT
CDR3aa: CASSFIEDTDTQYF

d_gene: TRBD1
len: 14
abundance: NA
j_gene: TRBJ1-1
v_gene: TRBV6-6
CDR3nt: TGTGCCAGCAGTCCCCCCCCAGGGGGCACTGAAGCTTTCTTT
CDR3aa: CASSPPPGGTEAFF

d_gene: TRBD1
len: 15
abundance: NA
j_gene: TRBJ2-3
v_gene: TRBV3-1/TRBV3-2
CDR3nt: TGTGCCAGCAGCCCCAGGACAGGTTCCACAGATACGCAGTATTTT
CDR3aa: CASSPRTGSTDTQYF

d_gene: NA
len: 14
abundance: NA
j_gene: TRBJ1-6
v_gene: TRBV2
CDR3nt: TGTGCCAGCAGTGTACAGGGATCTAATTCACCCCTCCACTTT
CDR3aa: CASSVQGSNSPLHF

d_gene: NA
len: 14
abundance: NA
j_gene: TRBJ1-4
v_gene: TRBV28
CDR3nt: TGTGCCAGCGGTGACAGTGCAACTAATGAAAAACTGTTTTTT
CDR3aa: CASGDSATNEKLFF

d_gene: NA
len: 15
abundance: NA
j_gene: TRBJ2-3
v_gene: TRBV6-1
CDR3nt: TGTGCCAGCAGTGAAGACAGAACTAGCACAGATACGCAGTATTTT
CDR3aa: CASSEDRTSTDTQYF

d_gene: NA
len: 14
abundance: NA
j_gene: TRBJ1-1
v_gene: TRBV5-6
CDR3nt: TGTGCCAGCGCAGGCCGGGGTGATAACACTGAAGCTTTCTTT
CDR3aa: CASAGRGDNTEAFF

d_gene: NA
len: 12
abundance: NA
j_gene: TRBJ2-1
v_gene: TRBV3-1/TRBV3-2
CDR3nt: TGTGCCAGCAGCCAAGGGCTCCCTCAGCAGTTCTTC
CDR3aa: CASSQGLPQQFF

d_gene: NA
len: 14
abundance: NA
j_gene: TRBJ1-1
v_gene: TRBV19
CDR3nt: TGTGCCAGTAGTATGAGACAGTGGAACACTGAAGCTTTCTTT
CDR3aa: CASSMRQWNTEAFF

d_gene: TRBD1
len: 18
abundance: NA
j_gene: TRBJ1-1
v_gene: TRBV3-1/TRBV3-2
CDR3nt: TGTGCCAGCAGCCAAGCAGCAGGGACAGGGGGCTGGAGGACTGAAGCTTTCTTT
CDR3aa: CASSQAAGTGGWRTEAFF

d_gene: NA
len: 14
abundance: NA
j_gene: TRBJ1-1
v_gene: TRBV6-5
CDR3nt: TGTGCCAGCAGTTACACCTATCTGAACACTGAAGCTTTCTTT
CDR3aa: CASSYTYLNTEAFF

d_gene: NA
len: 13
abundance: NA
j_gene: TRBJ2-2
v_gene: TRBV9
CDR3nt: TGTGCCAGCAGCGTAGGGTCATCTAAGGAGCTGTTTTTT
CDR3aa: CASSVGSSKELFF

d_gene: TRBD1
len: 16
abundance: NA
j_gene: TRBJ1-6
v_gene: TRBV5-1
CDR3nt: TGCGCCAGCAGCCTCTTGGCGGGACAGGGGAATTCACCCCTCCACTTT
CDR3aa: CASSLLAGQGNSPLHF

d_gene: NA
len: 16
abundance: NA
j_gene: TRBJ2-3
v_gene: TRBV4-3
CDR3nt: TGCGCCAGCAGCCAAGATGCGAGACAGGTAGGAGATACGCAGTATTTT
CDR3aa: CASSQDARQVGDTQYF

d_gene: TRBD1
len: 18
abundance: once
j_gene: TRBJ2-1
v_gene: TRBV10-3
CDR3nt: TGTGCCATCAGTGAGACGACCGGGACAGGACATGTCTACAATGAGCAGTTCTTC
CDR3aa: CAISETTGTGHVYNEQFF

d_gene: TRBD1
len: 14
abundance: NA
j_gene: TRBJ2-7
v_gene: TRBV2
CDR3nt: TGTGCCAGCAGTGAGGACAGGGCAGCCTACGAGCAGTACTTC
CDR3aa: CASSEDRAAYEQYF

d_gene: NA
len: 15
abundance: NA
j_gene: TRBJ2-4
v_gene: TRBV2
CDR3nt: TGTGCCAGCATGGGGCGGGGGCTGGATGGAAACATTCAGTACTTC
CDR3aa: CASMGRGLDGNIQYF

d_gene: NA
len: 14
abundance: NA
j_gene: TRBJ1-1
v_gene: TRBV9
CDR3nt: TGTGCCAGCAGCGTAGCGGGGGGGGCTACTGAAGCTTTCTTT
CDR3aa: CASSVAGGATEAFF

d_gene: NA
len: 13
abundance: NA
j_gene: TRBJ1-4
v_gene: TRBV24-1
CDR3nt: TGTGCCACCCGGGACACAACTAATGAAAAACTGTTTTTT
CDR3aa: CATRDTTNEKLFF

d_gene: NA
len: 14
abundance: NA
j_gene: TRBJ2-7
v_gene: TRBV16
CDR3nt: TGTGCCAGCAGCCTGGGGACACGGTCCTACGAGCAGTACTTC
CDR3aa: CASSLGTRSYEQYF

d_gene: NA
len: 13
abundance: few
j_gene: TRBJ1-2
v_gene: TRBV5-6
CDR3nt: TGTGCCAGCAGGGGGGACTCCAACTATGGCTACACCTTC
CDR3aa: CASRGDSNYGYTF

d_gene: TRBD2
len: 18
abundance: NA
j_gene: TRBJ2-3
v_gene: TRBV4-3
CDR3nt: TGCGCCAGCAGCCAAGAGGGGACTAGCGGGGGGGCCTCAGATACGCAGTATTTT
CDR3aa: CASSQEGTSGGASDTQYF

d_gene: NA
len: 14
abundance: NA
j_gene: TRBJ1-2
v_gene: TRBV6-6
CDR3nt: TGTGCCAGCCATCGAAGAGGGCTCGACTATGGCTACACCTTC
CDR3aa: CASHRRGLDYGYTF

d_gene: TRBD2
len: 16
abundance: once
j_gene: TRBJ2-3
v_gene: TRBV5-1
CDR3nt: TGCGCCAGCACCTCCTTAGCGGGGGGGCCCGGAGATACGCAGTATTTT
CDR3aa: CASTSLAGGPGDTQYF

d_gene: NA
len: 15
abundance: NA
j_gene: TRBJ2-2
v_gene: TRBV5-6
CDR3nt: TGTGCCAGCAGTACCGGGACACTCAGCACCGGGGAGCTGTTTTTT
CDR3aa: CASSTGTLSTGELFF

d_gene: NA
len: 15
abundance: once
j_gene: TRBJ1-2
v_gene: TRBV9
CDR3nt: TGTGCCAGCAGCCCCCTAGGGGGGGGACCCTATGGCTACACCTTC
CDR3aa: CASSPLGGGPYGYTF

d_gene: NA
len: 15
abundance: NA
j_gene: TRBJ1-2
v_gene: TRBV19
CDR3nt: TGTGCCAGTAGTATTGTAACTGGTGGTTCCTATGGCTACACCTTC
CDR3aa: CASSIVTGGSYGYTF

d_gene: TRBD1
len: 15
abundance: NA
j_gene: TRBJ2-5
v_gene: TRBV7-8
CDR3nt: TGTGCCAGCAGAATTGACAGGGGCCGCCAAGAGACCCAGTACTTC
CDR3aa: CASRIDRGRQETQYF

d_gene: NA
len: 15
abundance: NA
j_gene: TRBJ1-1
v_gene: TRBV7-6
CDR3nt: TGTGCCAGCAGCTTATTGGCAGGCATGAACACTGAAGCTTTCTTT
CDR3aa: CASSLLAGMNTEAFF

d_gene: NA
len: 16
abundance: NA
j_gene: TRBJ1-2
v_gene: TRBV6-5
CDR3nt: TGTGCCAGCAGTTACTCGAGCGGGGTACCTAACTATGGCTACACCTTC
CDR3aa: CASSYSSGVPNYGYTF